This TCR beta chain is drawn from a study of persistence of HIV-infected CD4 T cells. Across the study: Anti-CD3/anti-CD28 stimulation activated a higher proportion of cells than antigen stimulation, with lower memory fraction.

Trimming took 10 bases from V and 0 from J; bases not matched to a gene: 7. This CDR3 comprises 15 residues. Per the germline V gene, CDR1 is LNHDA and CDR2 is SQIVND (reference sequence). Nonspecific anti-CD3/anti-CD28 bead stimulation represents the broad CD4+ T cell repertoire. Sorting selected CD4+ T cells upregulating both CD40 ligand and CD69. As regards this clone: What it recognizes is unknown.

The immunoSEQ assay was version 4, run in survey mode. TCRdb keeps only in-frame clones here, not all; method: immunoSEQ multiplex PCR. The data hold some 40,000 clones, with approximately 89% observed a single time. The specimen comprised CD4+ T cells sorted from PBMCs after approximately 18-hour stimulation, sampled from a patient who received antiretroviral therapy. The TCR comes from an adult man with HIV who was CMV-seropositive. The chain carries TRBV19 and TRBJ1-5, with 9 positions matching TRBD1. The DNA for the CDR3 is TGTGCCACCTTGGACAGGGGATTTAGCAATCAGCCCCAGCATTTT. It is translated as CATLDRGFSNQPQHF.